These T cell receptor beta chains were read from a single sample in a study of T cells in Graves' hyperthyroidism and ophthalmopathy. TCRdb passed the multiplex PCR reads through MiXCR, listing each CDR3 protein once. Here the sample spans some 700,000 distinct CDR3 sequences, roughly 17% being singletons. The sample consisted of blood. The receptors shown here come from a man between 45 and 60 years old with Graves' hyperthyroidism. The CDR3 runs from the conserved cysteine through the conserved F or W. A D gene is named only where the DNA matches it firmly. Size is omitted from some rows. Given values are once, few, many or a class for expanded clones.

>NA|15|TRBJ1-2|TRBV7-9|few
TGTGCCAGCAGCTCCCCAGGGAAGGGAAACTATGGCTACACCTTC
CASSSPGKGNYGYTF
>TRBD2|14|TRBJ2-1|TRBV3-1|once
TGTGCCAGCAGCCCTCGGGGTAGCGGGAGAAGGAAGTTCTTC
CASSPRGSGRRKFF
>TRBD2|15|TRBJ2-7|TRBV9|few
TGTGCCAGCAGCGTGGAGCCGGGACTATACTACGGGCAGTACTTC
CASSVEPGLYYGQYF
>NA|11|TRBJ1-1|TRBV28|many
TGTGCCAGCAGTTCACGACCTGAAGCTTTCTTT
CASSSRPEAFF
>NA|14|TRBJ2-1|TRBV5-5|NA
TGTGCCAGCAGCTCTACTCTTCGCTACAATGAGCAGTTCTTC
CASSSTLRYNEQFF
>NA|14|TRBJ2-2|TRBV28|NA
TGTGCCAGCAGTGCCCTCCCGATCACCGGGGAGCTGTTTTTT
CASSALPITGELFF
>NA|15|TRBJ1-5|TRBV28|NA
TGTGCCAGCAGTTTAGAGACAGGATCACATCAGCCCCAGCATTTT
CASSLETGSHQPQHF
>TRBD2|14|TRBJ2-1|TRBV6-1|few
TGTGCCAGCAGTTGGACTAGCGATCACAATGAGCAGTTCTTC
CASSWTSDHNEQFF
>TRBD1|13|TRBJ1-2|TRBV28|NA
TGTGCCAGCAGCCCGGGACAGGCTAGTGGCTACACCTTC
CASSPGQASGYTF
>NA|16|TRBJ2-1|TRBV24-1|many
TGTGCCACCAGCCCGAGGGGGACGGGAGTGGGCAATGAGCAGTTCTTC
CATSPRGTGVGNEQFF
>NA|15|TRBJ2-3|TRBV7-3|NA
TGTGCCAGCAGCTTAACTCCGGACACAACAGATACGCAGTATTTT
CASSLTPDTTDTQYF
>NA|13|TRBJ2-3|TRBV29-1|many
TGCAGCGCCCCGGGACAAGCGACAGATACGCAGTATTTT
CSAPGQATDTQYF
>NA|14|TRBJ2-1|TRBV28|many
TGTGCCAGCAGTCTCGGGACACTTTACAATGAGCAGTTCTTC
CASSLGTLYNEQFF
>NA|14|TRBJ1-1|TRBV11-2|many
TGTGCCAGCAGCCGTCTCGTCAGGGCTCCTGAAGCTTTCTTT
CASSRLVRAPEAFF
>TRBD1|13|TRBJ1-1|TRBV10-3|many
TGTGCCATCAAGGGACAGTTGGGAACTGAAGCTTTCTTT
CAIKGQLGTEAFF
>NA|14|TRBJ2-7|TRBV12-3/TRBV12-4|many
TGTGCCAGCATCCAGGGACGGACCTCCTACGAGCAGTACTTC
CASIQGRTSYEQYF
>TRBD1|13|TRBJ2-1|TRBV2|many
TGTGCCGGTGGGACAGAAACCTACAATGAGCAGTTCTTC
CAGGTETYNEQFF
>NA|15|TRBJ1-6|TRBV28|many
TGTGCCAGCAGTTCGCGGGTAGGGTATAATTCACCCCTCCACTTT
CASSSRVGYNSPLHF
>NA|15|TRBJ2-6|TRBV27|few
TGTGCCAGCAGGCTCATGGGTTCGGGGGCCAACGTCCTGACTTTC
CASRLMGSGANVLTF
>TRBD2|17|TRBJ2-3|TRBV11-3|NA
TGTGCCAGCAGCCCCGGGACTAGCGGGAGAGTGACAGATACGCAGTATTTT
CASSPGTSGRVTDTQYF